The sequence of this T cell receptor (beta chain) was determined in a study of a mutant IDH1 vaccine in newly diagnosed glioma. Overall study: Vaccination followed radiotherapy alone by 4-6 weeks, or accompanied temozolomide cycles.

Remarks on this clone: The antigen remains undetermined.

Time point specified: week 5, during vaccination. Mutant IDH1 20-mer peptide, at 300 ug, made up each vaccine dose, with topical imiquimod. Astrocytomas that were new, WHO grade 3 or 4, IDH1-mutant and ATRX-lost were present in the donors. V was cut by 6 bases and J by 6 bases, with 18 bases left in between. From germline, CDR1 is MNHEY and CDR2 SVGAGI. The CDR3 runs 15 residues. Assay used: immunoSEQ multiplex PCR; TCRdb lists only in-frame clones, some missing. The sample includes tens of thousands of clones, 90% of them seen just once. Sequenced material: PBMCs, taken from a glioma patient whose treatment included an IDH1 peptide vaccine. This sequence originates from a woman aged 35 to 49 with glioma. The chain carries TRBV6-5 and TRBJ2-1; no firm D call. The CDR3 region is CASSLGPVDGNEQFF. CDR3 DNA sequence: TGTGCCAGCAGCTTAGGACCGGTGGATGGCAATGAGCAGTTCTTC.